This TCR beta chain stems from a study of tumor and adjacent non-tumor tissue in lung cancer. Study at large: The patients, around 11 men and roughly 5 women, were roughly 30 to 80 with stage I to III disease. Study-level findings and limits: In normal lung, the top 100 clones were significantly more dominant than in tumor.

A modified ARM-PCR protocol with three rounds of nested PCR amplified TCRbeta. TCRdb analysed the multiplex PCR reads with MiXCR anew, one entry per CDR3 protein. This sample has 90,000 to 110,000 distinct CDR3 sequences, with approximately 71% found just once. To note about this clonotype: Its matching antigen is unknown. This clone may be a read error of a much larger clone one base away.

Trimming took off 6 bases at V and 5 bases at J, with 11 bases between the two ends. This CDR3 is built from 11 residues. From germline, CDR1 is SQVTM and CDR2 ANQGSEA. The template was RNA from unsorted bulk tissue. Sequenced material: lung tumor tissue. The genes are TRBV29-1 and TRBJ2-7, with a weak D call TRBD1 (6 bases). The sequence came from a woman in her sixties or seventies with non-small cell lung cancer. In nucleotides, the CDR3 is TGCAGCGTCGGATCAGGGGACGAGCAGTACTTC. Its protein is CSVGSGDEQYF.